What follows are 19 T cell receptor beta chains derived from one specimen sequenced in a study of blood T cell repertoires in COVID-19. Assay used: immunoSEQ multiplex PCR; TCRdb lists only in-frame clones, some missing. The table includes 50,000 to 65,000 clones, approximately 86% detected once. The specimen was peripheral blood. The receptor set was obtained from a human donor in a cohort sampled during active COVID-19.

The rearrangement links TRBV5-1 to TRBJ2-3; D gene uncertain. Germline-derived CDR1 and CDR2 are SGHRS and YFSETQ. V was shortened by 2 bases and J by 0 bases, with 10 bases between the two germline ends. The CDR3 loop spans 15 amino acids. CDR3 region: CASSFGPTSTDTQYF. DNA of the CDR3: TGCGCCAGCAGCTTTGGGCCTACTAGCACAGATACGCAGTATTTT.

The chain has TRBV29-1 and TRBJ1-1; TRBD1 matches at 7 bases. This CDR3 is 10 amino acids long. V shed 7 bases and J 11 bases; nucleotides not matched to a gene: 7. Per the germline V gene, CDR1 is SQVTM and CDR2 is ANQGSEA. In DNA form, the CDR3 reads TGCAGCGCCGCACAGGGGCCGGCTTTCTTT. It translates to CSAAQGPAFF.

This clone was detected only once. The genes are TRBV27 and TRBJ1-1; perhaps TRBD1 as D (6 bases). Germline CDR1 is MNHEY and CDR2 is SMNVEV (reference sequence). V gave up 5 bases and J gave up 0 bases, with 13 bases separating them. The CDR3 runs to 15 residues. The CDR3 DNA follows: TGTGCCAGCAGTAGATCGGACAGTTTGAACACTGAAGCTTTCTTT. Protein: CASSRSDSLNTEAFF.

This chain uses TRBV19 with TRBJ1-2; TRBD1 matches at 7 bases. This CDR3 has 13 residues. From germline, CDR1 is LNHDA and CDR2 SQIVND (reference sequence). J lost 4 bases, V lost 3 bases, and 2 bases had no gene match. CDR3 DNA sequence: TGTGCCAGTAGTATGGGACAGAGCTATGGCTACACCTTC. Its translation is CASSMGQSYGYTF.

This sequence joins TRBV27 and TRBJ1-3; 8 positions agree with TRBD1. The CDR3 spans 15 residues. J gave up 2 bases and V 5 bases, and 5 bases lay outside the gene matches. Germline-derived CDR1 and CDR2 are MNHEY and SMNVEV (reference sequence). The CDR3 nucleotides are TGTGCCAGCAGTCGGGACAGGTCGCCTGGAAACACCATATATTTT. Protein: CASSRDRSPGNTIYF.

This clone occurred a few times. The chain uses TRBV7-9 and TRBJ1-5; D remains unclear. The V end was cut by 5 bases, the J end by 10 bases, with 21 bases between. Germline V gives CDR1 SEHNR, CDR2 FQNEAQ (reference sequence). The CDR3 loop spans 15 amino acids. CDR3 sequence: CASSGQDNTFRPQHF. The CDR3 region has the DNA TGTGCCAGCAGCGGGCAGGATAATACCTTCCGCCCCCAGCATTTT.

The CDR3 DNA reads as TGTGCCAGCCCCTCACGGGACACAGATACGCAGTATTTT. Protein: CASPSRDTDTQYF. This chain uses TRBV2 with TRBJ2-3, with D maybe TRBD2 (5 bases). Between the trimmed V and J ends, which lost 8 bases and 2 bases, there was a span of 11 bases. The length of the CDR3 is 13 residues. Looked up from germline, CDR1 is SNHLY and CDR2 is FYNNEI.

The V gene is TRBV6-2 or TRBV6-3, the J gene TRBJ1-4, with 7 bases lining up with TRBD1. V lost 5 bases to trimming and J lost 8 bases; unmatched junction nucleotides: 5. This CDR3 is built from 13 residues. The germline V gene encodes CDR1 MNHEY and CDR2 SVGEGT. DNA for the CDR3: TGTGCCAGCAGTCGCAGACAGGGAGAAAAACTGTTTTTT. Translation: CASSRRQGEKLFF.

CDR3 sequence (DNA): TGCGCCAGCAGCCAAGATAGGCAGGGGGGCTACAATGAGCAGTTCTTC. This translates into CASSQDRQGGYNEQFF. V gene TRBV4-1 combines with J gene TRBJ2-1; D is possibly TRBD1 (7 bases). CDR1 is MGHRA, CDR2 YSYEKL, per germline. This CDR3 is 16 amino acids long. Deletions cut 0 bases from V and 3 bases from J, with 12 bases between.

The rearrangement uses TRBV29-1 and TRBJ2-7, with 7 bases aligning to TRBD1. V was clipped by 2 bases and J by 1 base; unmatched bases: 8. Germline V CDR1 and CDR2: SQVTM, ANQGSEA. CDR3 size: 15 residues. CDR3 sequence (DNA): TGCAGCGTTGAATATCGGGCAGGGGGATCCTACGAGCAGTACTTC. This translates into CSVEYRAGGSYEQYF.

The chain has TRBV3-1 (or the pseudogene TRBV3-2) and TRBJ2-1, with TRBD2 identical over 7 bases. The ends lost 4 bases at V and 8 bases at J; junction bases unmatched: 14. This CDR3 is 16 amino acids long. The germline V gene has CDR1 LGHDT and CDR2 YNNKEL (reference sequence). The chain's CDR3 is CASSLFERDLNDEQFF. CDR3 sequence (DNA): TGTGCCAGCAGCCTATTCGAGCGGGATCTAAACGATGAGCAGTTCTTC.

The V gene is TRBV27, the J gene TRBJ2-7, with TRBD1 identical over 9 bases. The CDR3 extends over 13 amino acids. Germline V gives CDR1 MNHEY, CDR2 SMNVEV (reference sequence). The J segment lost 2 bases and the V segment lost 6 bases, leaving 2 bases of the junction unmatched. The CDR3 reads CASRRTGAYEQYF. Here the CDR3 DNA reads TGTGCCAGCAGGAGGACAGGGGCCTACGAGCAGTACTTC.

This clone occurred a few times. The rearrangement links TRBV2 to TRBJ2-1; TRBD2 aligns across 7 bases. Germline loops: CDR1 SNHLY, CDR2 FYNNEI. V was pared by 8 bases and J by 2 bases, with 6 bases of the junction left unmatched. The CDR3 is 14 amino acids. In DNA form, the CDR3 reads TGTGCCAGCGGTACCGGGACTACCTACAATGAGCAGTTCTTC. Encoded protein: CASGTGTTYNEQFF.

The V call is TRBV5-1, the J call TRBJ2-5; 7 nucleotides line up with TRBD1. With 6 bases clipped from V and 7 bases from J, the junction kept 12 bases outside the gene matches. The CDR3 loop spans 14 amino acids. The germline V gene encodes CDR1 SGHRS and CDR2 YFSETQ. The CDR3, as DNA: TGCGCCAGCACCACCTTGACAGGGCCAAGGACCCAGTACTTC. Translation: CASTTLTGPRTQYF.

The chain employs TRBV30 and TRBJ1-2; 8 nucleotides match TRBD1. Germline loops: CDR1 GTSNPN, CDR2 SVGIG (reference sequence). The CDR3 is 15 amino acids. The J segment lost 4 bases and the V segment lost 5 bases, leaving 12 bases of the junction unmatched. CDR3 in DNA: TGTGCCTGGGCACATACCGGACAGGGTGCCTATGGCTACACCTTC. Protein product: CAWAHTGQGAYGYTF.

The J gene is TRBJ1-4, the V gene TRBV11-2; TRBD1 matches 7 bases. The CDR3 runs to 15 residues. J was trimmed by 0 bases and V by 8 bases; bases with no gene match: 6. From germline, CDR1 is SGHAT and CDR2 FQNNGV. The CDR3 region is CASRKGTATNEKLFF. CDR3 nucleotide sequence: TGTGCCAGCCGCAAAGGGACAGCAACTAATGAAAAACTGTTTTTT.

The rearrangement uses TRBV5-1 and TRBJ1-4; D remains unclear. The CDR3 totals 17 residues. Germline CDR1 is SGHRS and CDR2 is YFSETQ. Trimming left V 0 bases short and J 7 bases short, with 19 bases between. DNA of the CDR3: TGCGCCAGCAGCTTGGGATCTCACGGGAAGGAAAGTGAAAAACTGTTTTTT. Protein product: CASSLGSHGKESEKLFF.

CDR3 sequence: CASSLVGWEAGQETQYF. As DNA, the CDR3 is TGTGCCAGCAGCTTAGTTGGTTGGGAGGCTGGCCAAGAGACCCAGTACTTC. The V call is TRBV11-3, the J call TRBJ2-5; perhaps TRBD2 as D (6 bases). Trimming removed 1 base at V and 1 base at J, with 16 bases between. CDR3 length: 17 amino acids. CDR1 SGHNT and CDR2 YENEEA come from the germline V gene.

With respect to this clone: Other DNA sequences within the sample encode an identical CDR3. The chain carries TRBV9 and TRBJ2-5; 10 nucleotides agree with TRBD2. The germline CDR1 and CDR2 sequences are SGDLS and YYNGEE. J was trimmed by 3 bases and V by 3 bases; bases with no gene match: 5. The CDR3 runs to 15 residues. The DNA of the CDR3 is TGTGCCAGCAGCGGCAGACTAGCGGGCAAAGAGACCCAGTACTTC. Translated: CASSGRLAGKETQYF.